These T cell receptor beta chains were read from a single sample in a study of cytomegalovirus exposure and HLA in healthy donors. The method was immunoSEQ multiplex PCR; TCRdb's version includes in-frame clones alone and lacks a portion of them. The sample shows 100,000 to 150,000 clones, roughly 80% of them seen only once. Sequencing was performed on PBMCs. These TCRs come from a man between 18 and 29 years old in good health and CMV-seropositive. Each CDR3 is given with its conserved first and last residue. A D gene is named only where the DNA matches it firmly. Rows may omit the clone size; those that give it use once, few, many or a size class.

TRBV7-6	.	.	TRBJ2-5	TGTGCCAGCAGCGCCCGACTCACGGAGGGGACCCAGTACTTC	CASSARLTEGTQYF
TRBV11-2	.	.	TRBJ1-4	TGTGCCAGCAGCTTAGACCTTACAGGTGAAAAACTGTTTTTT	CASSLDLTGEKLFF
TRBV6-6	.	once	TRBJ1-1	TGTGCCAGCAGACCACTGGTTCCAAGAAACACTGAAGCTTTCTTT	CASRPLVPRNTEAFF
TRBV10-3	TRBD1	.	TRBJ1-5	TGTGCCACCAGACAGGGTGACCATCAGCCCCAGCATTTT	CATRQGDHQPQHF
TRBV29-1	.	once	TRBJ2-7	TGCAGCGGTGGAGGGGAGAGGGACTTCTCGCGCTTCTACGAGCAGTACTTC	CSGGGERDFSRFYEQYF
TRBV18	.	.	TRBJ1-5	TGTGCCAGCTCACCACTCAGGGGTGACAATCAGCCCCAGCATTTT	CASSPLRGDNQPQHF
TRBV9	.	.	TRBJ1-2	TGTGCCAGCGGCACGGAGAACTATGGCTACACCTTC	CASGTENYGYTF
TRBV9	TRBD2	.	TRBJ2-5	TGTGCCAGCAGCACGAGCGGGAACCCAGAAGAGACCCAGTACTTC	CASSTSGNPEETQYF
TRBV5-1	.	.	TRBJ2-2	TGCGCCAGCAGCTCAGAGCGACTAAACACCGGGGAGCTGTTTTTT	CASSSERLNTGELFF
TRBV6-5	TRBD1	.	TRBJ1-2	TGTGCCAGCACCTTGACAGGGGAGGGGAACTATGGCTACACCTTC	CASTLTGEGNYGYTF
TRBV5-1	TRBD2	.	TRBJ2-1	TGCGCCAGCAGCACCAGCGGGGGGGCCGATTATGAGCAGTTCTTC	CASSTSGGADYEQFF
TRBV13	.	once	TRBJ2-1	TGTGCCAGCAGCTTATCAAACAATGAGCAGTTCTTC	CASSLSNNEQFF
TRBV11-2	.	.	TRBJ2-1	TGTGCCAGCACCCGTCAGGGGACCCCCTACAATGAGCAGTTCTTC	CASTRQGTPYNEQFF
TRBV6-5	TRBD1	few	TRBJ2-3	TGTGCCAGCAATACCGGGACAGGGGGTTCAGATACGCAGTATTTT	CASNTGTGGSDTQYF
TRBV7-6	.	.	TRBJ1-5	TGTGCCAGCAGCTTAGGCAGGGCGGCGCCCCAGCATTTT	CASSLGRAAPQHF
TRBV6-1	TRBD1	.	TRBJ2-7	TGTGCCAGCACCAGTGGGGCAGGGGGCTCCTACGAGCAGTACTTC	CASTSGAGGSYEQYF
TRBV7-9	.	.	TRBJ2-1	TGTGCCAGCAGCCCACTAGAATACAATGAGCAGTTCTTC	CASSPLEYNEQFF
TRBV6-5	.	.	TRBJ2-7	TGTGCCAGCAGTTACCGGGACACGAACTCCTACGAGCAGTACTTC	CASSYRDTNSYEQYF
TRBV27	.	.	TRBJ2-7	TGTGCCAGCAGGACTTCCAGGACATCTCTCTCCTACGAGCAGTACTTC	CASRTSRTSLSYEQYF
TRBV9	TRBD2	.	TRBJ2-1	TGTGCCAGCAGCGTAGTACCTAGCGGGATTTGGGAGCAGTTCTTC	CASSVVPSGIWEQFF
TRBV7-9	TRBD2	.	TRBJ2-6	TGTGCCAGCAGCGCCGGGGGGAACTCTGGGGCCAACGTCCTGACTTTC	CASSAGGNSGANVLTF
TRBV14	.	.	TRBJ2-7	TGTGCCAGCAGCCAATCTCGGGGGACGTCGATCAATTTGGATTACGAGCAGTACTTC	CASSQSRGTSINLDYEQYF
TRBV6-4	.	.	TRBJ2-3	TGTGCCAGCAGTGACTCCACGCTAGCCACAGATACGCAGTATTTT	CASSDSTLATDTQYF
TRBV4-2	TRBD1	.	TRBJ2-6	TGTGCCAGCAGCTTGGGACAGGGTTCTGGGGCCAACGTCCTGACTTTC	CASSLGQGSGANVLTF
TRBV19	TRBD2	.	TRBJ2-1	TGTGCCAGTAGTAGCGGGGGGGGCGATGAGCAGTTCTTC	CASSSGGGDEQFF
TRBV6-1	.	.	TRBJ1-1	TGTGCCAGCAGGCAGGGCGGGGGGACTGAAGCTTTCTTT	CASRQGGGTEAFF
TRBV5-1	TRBD1	.	TRBJ2-5	TGCGCCAGCAGCGATCCAACCGGGACAGGGGATGGGGAGACCCAGTACTTC	CASSDPTGTGDGETQYF
TRBV4-1	.	.	TRBJ2-3	TGCGCCAGCAAGGTAGCCCTCCCGGCGTACACAGATACGCAGTATTTT	CASKVALPAYTDTQYF
TRBV11-2	.	.	TRBJ2-3	TGTGCCAGCAGCCAACTTAGGGGAAGCACAGATACGCAGTATTTT	CASSQLRGSTDTQYF
TRBV19	TRBD2	.	TRBJ2-1	TGTGCCAGTAGTATGAGAGCTAGCGGGGGGGCTAGCTACAATGAGCAGTTCTTC	CASSMRASGGASYNEQFF
TRBV4-3	.	.	TRBJ2-7	TGCGCCAGCAGCCAAGTAGTATCGTACGAGCAGTACTTC	CASSQVVSYEQYF
TRBV4-3	TRBD2	.	TRBJ2-3	TGCGCCAGCAGCAAGGGGGGACTAGCGGGAGGGAGTAGCACAGATACGCAGTATTTT	CASSKGGLAGGSSTDTQYF
TRBV14	.	once	TRBJ1-1	TGTGCCAGCAGCCAAGAGACGGGGATCACTGAAGCTTTCTTT	CASSQETGITEAFF
TRBV27	.	.	TRBJ1-2	TGTGCCAGCAGAATCACGGGGAGGGACTATGGCTACACCTTC	CASRITGRDYGYTF
TRBV5-1	.	.	TRBJ1-1	TGCGCCAGCAGCTTGGCCGTCGGCAGGGGTACCACTGAAGCTTTCTTT	CASSLAVGRGTTEAFF
TRBV30	.	.	TRBJ2-3	TGTGCCTGGAGTGCGGGGATCACAGATACGCAGTATTTT	CAWSAGITDTQYF
TRBV5-4	.	.	TRBJ1-2	TGCGCCAGCAGCCAAGATAGCAGGGTATCTATCTATGGCTACACCTTC	CASSQDSRVSIYGYTF
TRBV28	TRBD2	.	TRBJ2-1	TGTGCCAGCAGTTTCCTGGCGGGGGGGTCTGACAATGAGCAGTTCTTC	CASSFLAGGSDNEQFF
TRBV6-6	.	.	TRBJ1-1	TGTGCCAGCAGTTACTCGCAGGGGCACGCCACTGAAGCTTTCTTT	CASSYSQGHATEAFF
TRBV15	TRBD2	.	TRBJ2-4	TGTGCCACCCAAAACCTTACTAGCGGGATTTATTTTGATTCCAAAAACATTCAGTACTTC	CATQNLTSGIYFDSKNIQYF
TRBV6-6	.	.	TRBJ1-4	TGTGCCAGCGAGGCCGTCCAGGGAAGGAGTGAAAAACTGTTTTTT	CASEAVQGRSEKLFF
TRBV6-4	TRBD2	.	TRBJ2-1	TGTGCCAGCAGCGTTACTAGCGGCGCAGGAAATGAGCAGTTCTTC	CASSVTSGAGNEQFF
TRBV9	.	.	TRBJ2-3	TGTGCCAGCAGCGTAGCGGGAGATGTATCAGATACGCAGTATTTT	CASSVAGDVSDTQYF
TRBV18	.	.	TRBJ1-1	TGTGCCAGCTCGTCGTCCAGGGCCACTGAAGCTTTCTTT	CASSSSRATEAFF
TRBV19	TRBD1	.	TRBJ1-2	TGTGCCAGTAGTAATCAACTGTCCCGTCCTCGGACAGGGGGCTTGAACTATGGCTACACCTTC	CASSNQLSRPRTGGLNYGYTF